These 22 T cell receptor beta chains were all obtained from the same sample, sequenced in a study of T-cell memory formation after mild COVID-19. TCRdb re-analysed the 5' RACE reads in MiXCR, keeping a single row per CDR3 protein. The sample carries approximately 300,000 distinct CDR3 sequences, about 15% recorded once. Sample: PBMCs or a T cell subset sorted from them (not recorded which). Receptor source: a man in his late teens or twenties who had mild COVID-19 (a few samples of this study predate the infection). Cell type and time point are not known.

This clonotype was seen only a few times. V gene TRBV5-1 combines with J gene TRBJ1-1, with 7 bases matching TRBD1. CDR1 is SGHRS and CDR2 is YFSETQ in the germline V gene. This CDR3 is 15 amino acids long. Germline trimming cut 6 bases from V and 1 base from J; bases unmatched to any gene: 9. CDR3 in amino acids: CASTWKGTENTEAFF. The CDR3 DNA follows: TGCGCCAGCACCTGGAAAGGGACAGAGAACACTGAAGCTTTCTTT.

The chain combines TRBV19 with TRBJ2-4; D possibly corresponds to TRBD1 (6 bases). Germline V CDR1 and CDR2: LNHDA, SQIVND (reference sequence). CDR3 length: 11 residues. V was pared by 6 bases and J by 6 bases, with 6 bases between. The CDR3 protein is CASRQGNIQYF. The CDR3, as DNA: TGTGCCAGTAGACAGGGAAACATTCAGTACTTC.

This clonotype was counted a few times. The chain couples TRBV6-2 or TRBV6-3 to TRBJ2-7; 7 bases are a match to TRBD1. V dropped 0 bases and J dropped 3; count of bases not matched to a gene: 8. Germline CDR1 is MNHEY and CDR2 is SVGEGT. CDR3 length: 16 amino acids. CDR3 region: CASSYSSRQGRYEQYF. CDR3 sequence (DNA): TGTGCCAGCAGTTACTCAAGCCGACAGGGTCGCTACGAGCAGTACTTC.

This clonotype was counted between two and nine times. V is TRBV7-2 and J is TRBJ2-3; 8 bases are a match to TRBD2. The length of the CDR3 is 18 residues. J lost 0 bases, V lost 5 bases, and 13 bases had no gene match. Germline V lookup: CDR1 SGHTA, CDR2 FQGNSA. CDR3 sequence reads: CASSPAGGGPRSTDTQYF. CDR3 nucleotide sequence: TGTGCCAGCAGCCCTGCCGGCGGGGGGCCCCGGAGCACAGATACGCAGTATTTT.

V gene TRBV20-1 combines with J gene TRBJ1-6; D call uncertain. The CDR3 covers 17 residues. Trimming cost V 1 base and J 3 bases, with 16 bases left between them. CDR1 and CDR2 from the germline V gene are DFQATT and SNEGSKA (reference sequence). CDR3 DNA sequence: TGCAGTGCTAGAGTTGGTTTTCGGACCCTCTATAATTCACCCCTCCACTTT. Amino acid sequence: CSARVGFRTLYNSPLHF.

V is TRBV4-3 and J is TRBJ2-7; no firm D call. The V gene lost 4 bases and the J gene lost 5 bases, with 12 bases spanning the gap. This CDR3 spans 13 amino acids. The V gene's germline CDR1 is LGHNA and CDR2 YSLEER. Written as DNA, the CDR3 is TGCGCCAGCAGCCCGTCGGGTGCAGACGAGCAGTACTTC. Translation: CASSPSGADEQYF.

This clonotype was detected ten times or more. The CDR3 DNA reads TGTGCCAGCAGCTATCCGGGCGGGGGGGCCCAAGAGACCCAGTACTTC. This gives the protein CASSYPGGGAQETQYF. The V and J genes are TRBV11-2 and TRBJ2-5; 9 bases map to TRBD2. This CDR3 region has 16 residues. Germline V CDR1 and CDR2: SGHAT, FQNNGV. Unmatched junction bases numbered 7, after V lost 4 bases and J lost 1 base.

The chain links TRBV7-6 to TRBJ1-4; possibly TRBD1 for D (6 bases). Between the trimmed V and J ends, which lost 5 bases and 8 bases, there was a span of 21 bases. Germline assignment: CDR1 SGHVS and CDR2 FNYEAQ. The CDR3 runs 16 residues. In nucleotides, the CDR3 is TGTGCCAGCAGCCCCGGCCATTTTCGGGGGCTCGAAAAACTGTTTTTT. Translating it yields CASSPGHFRGLEKLFF.

V gene TRBV6-6 combines with J gene TRBJ2-6; D unresolved. CDR3 length: 13 amino acids. The ends were cut back, 11 bases at V and 2 bases at J, with 10 bases in the middle. The germline V gene encodes CDR1 MNHNY and CDR2 SVGAGI (reference sequence). CDR3: CASQVAGANVLTF. For the CDR3, the DNA is TGTGCCTCCCAGGTGGCTGGGGCCAACGTCCTGACTTTC.

CDR3 in DNA: TGCGCCAGCAGCCAAGGGGCCGGGCTAGCGGTCAAAGTC. This encodes CASSQGAGLAVKV. The V gene is TRBV4-1, the J gene TRBJ2-7; the match to TRBD2 covers 7 bases. The CDR3 is 13 residues long. Germline CDR1 and CDR2: MGHRA and YSYEKL.

This clonotype was detected a few times. The chain links TRBV20-1 to TRBJ2-3, with D maybe TRBD2 (6 bases). Germline V gene data show CDR1 as DFQATT and CDR2 as SNEGSKA (reference sequence). Trimming stripped 3 bases from V and 0 bases from J, with 16 bases between. CDR3 length: 16 residues. The chain's CDR3 is CSARAERGASTDTQYF. CDR3 DNA sequence: TGCAGTGCTAGGGCGGAGCGCGGGGCTAGCACAGATACGCAGTATTTT.

The V call is TRBV30, the J call TRBJ2-7; D perhaps matches TRBD2 (6 bases). The CDR3 extends over 12 amino acids. The germline CDR1 and CDR2 sequences are GTSNPN and SVGIG (reference sequence). V was shortened by 0 bases and J by 6 bases, with 9 bases between the two germline ends. The CDR3 loop reads CAWSVRGGEQYF. The CDR3 DNA reads TGTGCCTGGAGTGTTAGGGGAGGCGAGCAGTACTTC.

This clonotype was recorded a few times. V is TRBV2 and J is TRBJ2-7, with 11 bases lining up with TRBD1. Per the germline V gene, CDR1 is SNHLY and CDR2 is FYNNEI. After removal of 6 bases from V and 5 bases from J, the junction contained 12 bases not matched to a gene. CDR3 size: 16 residues. CDR3 sequence: CASRHSDRGLLDEQYF. CDR3 coding DNA: TGTGCCAGCAGGCATTCGGACAGGGGGCTGCTAGACGAGCAGTACTTC.

This clonotype was counted a few times. One end of the junction does not line up with germline, which may come from a read error. This sequence joins TRBV7-8 and TRBJ2-3; D remains ambiguous. The CDR3 is made up of 12 amino acids. Germline V CDR1 and CDR2: SGHVS, FQNEAQ. The CDR3, as DNA: TGTGCCAGCAGCTCCCGACCCACTTTTTACCATTTT. Protein sequence: CASSSRPTFYHF. Together with reference TRBV7-8 and TRBJ2-3, the CDR3 gives the full variable domain: GAGVSQSPRYKVAKRGQDVALRCDPISGHVSLFWYQQALGQGPEFLTYFQNEAQLDKSGLPSDRFFAERPEGSVSTLKIQRTQQEDSAVYLCASSSRPTFYHFGPGTRLTVL.

Many counts were recorded for this clonotype. This chain connects TRBV3-1 to TRBJ2-5, with TRBD2 identical over 9 bases. Germline loops: CDR1 LGHDT, CDR2 YNNKEL (reference sequence). The CDR3 runs 16 residues. Germline trimming cut 1 base from V and 2 bases from J; bases unmatched to any gene: 5. The CDR3 DNA reads as TGTGCCAGCAGCCAAGTCCTAGCGGGGTTGCAAGAGACCCAGTACTTC. It specifies CASSQVLAGLQETQYF.

This clonotype showed up many times. The chain employs TRBV11-3 and TRBJ2-1, with 10 bases matching TRBD2. The CDR3 has 15 residues. The germline V gene encodes CDR1 SGHNT and CDR2 YENEEA. V lost 0 bases and J lost 10; bases outside the gene matches: 6. This chain's CDR3 is CASSLDPVTSGEQFF. CDR3 in DNA: TGTGCCAGCAGCTTAGACCCGGTGACTAGCGGGGAGCAGTTCTTC.

The rearrangement joins TRBV11-2 to TRBJ2-7, with D tentatively TRBD2 (6 bases). Between the trimmed V and J ends, which lost 5 bases and 2 bases, there was a span of 16 bases. Germline lookup yields CDR1 SGHAT and CDR2 FQNNGV. The CDR3 consists of 15 residues. The DNA of the CDR3 is TGTGCCAGCAGCAGCACCGGGACTCGTACCTACGAGCAGTACTTC. Translating it yields CASSSTGTRTYEQYF.

The gene calls are TRBV12-3 or TRBV12-4 and TRBJ2-3; a possible D gene is TRBD2 (6 bases). The CDR3 consists of 19 residues. V lost 2 bases and J lost 0, with 21 bases in between. This CDR3 reads CASSLRGRLSPISTDTQYF. The CDR3 nucleotides read TGTGCCAGCAGTTTAAGAGGGAGGCTGTCACCCATTAGCACAGATACGCAGTATTTT.

This clonotype was counted a few times. The chain joins TRBV23-1 to TRBJ2-7; unclear D gene. TRBV23-1 is reported as an ORF; its role is uncertain. Trimming cost V 4 bases and J 6 bases, with 7 bases left between them. There are 11 residues in the CDR3. The CDR3 reads CASSLKCEQYF. For the CDR3, the DNA is TGCGCCAGCAGTCTCAAGTGCGAGCAGTACTTC.

This chain connects TRBV20-1 to TRBJ2-1; TRBD1 is a possible D gene (5 bases). The germline V gene has CDR1 DFQATT and CDR2 SNEGSKA (reference sequence). The CDR3 consists of 14 residues. Trimming removed 1 base at V and 11 bases at J, with 18 bases between. The CDR3 here is CSARAPQGPRQQFF. The DNA for the CDR3 is TGCAGTGCTAGAGCTCCTCAGGGCCCTCGGCAGCAGTTCTTC.

This chain joins TRBV20-1 and TRBJ1-2; a weak D match, TRBD1 (6 bases). The CDR3 loop spans 12 amino acids. Germline V lookup: CDR1 DFQATT, CDR2 SNEGSKA (reference sequence). V lost 5 bases and J lost 7, with 14 bases in between. The CDR3 sequence is CSAPRGSGGYTF. CDR3 DNA sequence: TGCAGTGCTCCAAGGGGGTCCGGTGGCTACACCTTC.

This clonotype was counted a few times. The chain couples TRBV12-3 or TRBV12-4 to TRBJ1-1; D unclear. V lost 3 bases to trimming and J lost 10 bases, with 9 bases between them. This CDR3 region has 11 residues. The CDR3 sequence is CASSLGAGAFF. The CDR3 DNA follows: TGTGCCAGCAGTTTGGGAGCGGGAGCTTTCTTT.